This T cell receptor (beta chain) was recorded in a study of shared clonotypes between healthy human individuals. Study-level background: Those who served as donors were a couple of women and a few men between the ages of 18 and 49.

Sequencing used immunoSEQ multiplex PCR; TCRdb keeps in-frame clones, though not all of them. The sample contains around 530,000 clones, around 78% of which appear only once. The V and J ends lost 5 bases and 2 bases, in that order; junction bases with no gene match: 8. CDR1 is MNHNY, CDR2 SVGAGI, per germline (reference sequence). The CDR3 length is 16 residues. Every donor was a Caucasian adult from Nashville, Tennessee. The TCR comes from a woman in her thirties or forties in good health. Some clones in this sample may be carry-over from other donors' samples. What was sequenced was PBMCs. The chain uses TRBV6-6 and TRBJ2-5; TRBD1 matches 10 bases. The chain's CDR3 is CASSSKDRGIQETQYF. CDR3 bases: TGTGCCAGCAGTAGTAAGGACAGGGGGATTCAAGAGACCCAGTACTTC.